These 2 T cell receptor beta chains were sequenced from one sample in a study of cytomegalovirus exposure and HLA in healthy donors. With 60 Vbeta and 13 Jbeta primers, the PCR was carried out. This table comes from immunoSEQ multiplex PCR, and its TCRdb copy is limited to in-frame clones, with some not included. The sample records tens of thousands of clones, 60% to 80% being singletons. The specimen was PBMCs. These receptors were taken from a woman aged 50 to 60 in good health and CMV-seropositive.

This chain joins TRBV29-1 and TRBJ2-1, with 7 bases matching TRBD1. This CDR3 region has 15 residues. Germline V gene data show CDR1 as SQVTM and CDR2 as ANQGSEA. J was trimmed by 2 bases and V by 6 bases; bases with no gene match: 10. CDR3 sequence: CSVPDREAPYNEQFF. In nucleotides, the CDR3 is TGCAGCGTCCCTGACAGGGAAGCTCCCTACAATGAGCAGTTCTTC.

The CDR3 region is CASSKDRDEQFF. Here the CDR3 DNA reads TGTGCCAGCAGTAAGGACAGGGATGAGCAGTTCTTC. The V and J genes are TRBV2 and TRBJ2-1, with 8 bases fitting TRBD1. CDR1 is SNHLY, CDR2 FYNNEI, per germline. Trimming cost V 5 bases and J 8 bases; bases outside gene matches: 2. CDR3 length: 12 residues.